Many counts were recorded for the clone carrying this T cell receptor beta chain. Time point in this sample: patch test 1, 2 weeks after DPC sensitization. Indicated treatment: therapeutic diphenylcyclopropenone sensitization with weekly scalp DPC. The template was total RNA from unfractionated whole blood. MiXCR, applied by TCRdb to the RACE reads, yields one record per CDR3 protein. Of 39,000 or so distinct CDR3 sequences listed, over 3.5% were seen once; the top ten hold around 26%. This sample was included in a study of human T cells and chemical hapten exposure. Specimen: whole blood, collected in connection with sensitization to the hapten diphenylcyclopropenone (DPC). This receptor was obtained from a man between 50 and 59 years old with alopecia areata. Some clones in this sample may be carry-over from other donors' samples.

This chain's CDR3 is CASSQDSSQPQHF. The CDR3 DNA is TGTGCCAGCAGCCAAGATTCCAGTCAGCCCCAGCATTTT. This sequence joins TRBV3-1 and TRBJ1-5; D remains unclear. Germline V gene sequence: CDR1 LGHDT, CDR2 YNNKEL (reference sequence). Trimming removed 0 bases from V and 6 bases from J, with 6 bases in between. The CDR3 length is 13 residues.